These T cell receptor beta chains were read from a single sample in a study of technical replicates of blood from a handful of donors. The data were produced by immunoSEQ multiplex PCR, yet TCRdb's version contains in-frame clones alone and is incomplete. The sample contains tens of thousands of clones, roughly 96% of which appear only once. Sequencing was performed on T cells isolated from PBMCs. The receptors were sampled from a human donor in good health. Both conserved end residues are part of each CDR3. The D gene is left open where the match is weak. The size of a clone is reported for some rows only, either as once, few or many, or as a class for expanded clones.

>TRBJ2-7|TRBV5-6|15|.|.
CASSVLWGPQHEQYF
TGTGCCAGCAGCGTTTTGTGGGGGCCGCAGCACGAGCAGTACTTC
>TRBJ2-1|TRBV6-5|13|.|once
CAGGGGPYNEQFF
TGTGCCGGCGGTGGAGGGCCCTACAATGAGCAGTTCTTC
>TRBJ2-7|TRBV6-5|14|.|.
CASSRLQGLGEQYF
TGTGCCAGCAGTCGACTTCAGGGTCTAGGCGAGCAGTACTTC
>TRBJ2-7|TRBV9|16|TRBD1|.
CASSERAGQGGGEQYF
TGTGCCAGCAGCGAGAGAGCGGGACAGGGAGGGGGCGAGCAGTACTTC
>TRBJ1-5|TRBV29-1|14|TRBD1|once
CSVHTGGRNQPQHF
TGCAGCGTACATACAGGGGGAAGGAATCAGCCCCAGCATTTT
>TRBJ1-2|TRBV27|13|.|.
CASSSDSDYGYTF
TGTGCCAGCAGTTCCGACAGTGACTATGGCTACACCTTC
>TRBJ1-1|TRBV19|13|.|.
CASSMGSYTEAFF
TGTGCCAGTAGTATGGGTAGCTACACTGAAGCTTTCTTT
>TRBJ1-1|TRBV6-5|14|.|.
CASSYSTGNTEAFF
TGTGCCAGCAGTTACTCGACAGGGAACACTGAAGCTTTCTTT
>TRBJ2-3|TRBV4-1|13|.|.
CASSFGTPDTQYF
TGCGCCAGCAGCTTCGGGACTCCAGATACGCAGTATTTT
>TRBJ1-1|TRBV2|14|.|once
CASSEWGLNTEAFF
TGTGCCAGCAGTGAATGGGGCTTGAACACTGAAGCTTTCTTT
>TRBJ1-1|TRBV28|14|.|.
CASSPAVINTEAFF
TGTGCCAGCAGTCCCGCAGTTATCAACACTGAAGCTTTCTTT
>TRBJ2-3|TRBV6-1|15|.|.
CASSGTREIPDTQYF
TGTGCCAGCAGTGGGACAAGAGAGATTCCAGATACGCAGTATTTT
>TRBJ2-3|TRBV13|15|TRBD2|once
CASSPLAGGTDTQYF
TGTGCCAGCAGCCCTCTAGCGGGAGGGACAGATACGCAGTATTTT
>TRBJ1-1|TRBV5-8|15|TRBD1|.
CASSKTGGLGTEAFF
TGTGCCAGCAGCAAGACAGGGGGCCTTGGCACTGAAGCTTTCTTT
>TRBJ1-1|TRBV5-1|15|.|.
CASSLGGGGDTEAFF
TGCGCCAGCAGCTTGGGTGGAGGGGGGGACACTGAAGCTTTCTTT
>TRBJ2-3|TRBV4-1|17|TRBD2|.
CASSRSRDYQNADTQYF
TGCGCCAGCAGCCGGAGCCGGGACTACCAAAACGCAGATACGCAGTATTTT